This TCR beta chain appears in the sequencing data of a study of T cell changes during pregnancy in multiple sclerosis. After removal of 3 bases from V and 1 base from J, the junction contained 9 bases not matched to a gene. This CDR3 is 17 amino acids long. Sequenced by immunoSEQ multiplex PCR; TCRdb stores in-frame clones only, minus some. The sample has nearly 110,000 clones, less than 95% seen once. This TCR was sampled from a female donor in good health, enrolled as a control in a pregnancy study. This sample comprised peripheral blood, obtained in the third trimester of pregnancy. The J gene is TRBJ1-5, the V gene TRBV23-1; 7 positions match TRBD1. TRBV23-1 has ORF status, its function being uncertain. CDR3 sequence (DNA): TGCGCCAGCAGTCAGAAGCGTGGGGGACAGAGCAATCAGCCCCAGCATTTT. Encoded protein: CASSQKRGGQSNQPQHF.